What follows describes a single T cell receptor (beta chain). This sample is drawn from a study of OX40 agonist ivuxolimab in advanced cancers. Germline loops: CDR1 GTSNPN, CDR2 SVGIG (reference sequence). This CDR3 is built from 11 residues. V shed 1 base and J shed 5 bases, with 6 bases lying between them. Produced via immunoSEQ multiplex PCR; TCRdb's table is partial and in-frame only. Here the sample spans more than 55,000 clones, more than 80% being singletons. The V call is TRBV30, the J call TRBJ2-7; D gene uncertain. This receptor was taken from an adult with an advanced solid tumor such as melanoma, head and neck, liver or kidney cancer. Material: CD4+ or CD8+ T cells sorted from blood, obtained in a trial of the OX40 agonist ivuxolimab. CDR3 DNA sequence: TGTGCCTGGAGTGGAGGCCACGAGCAGTACTTC. Translated: CAWSGGHEQYF.